The 22 T cell receptor beta chains in this list originate from one sample, sequenced in a study of cytomegalovirus exposure and HLA in healthy donors. With 60 Vbeta and 13 Jbeta primers, the PCR was carried out. Sequencing used immunoSEQ multiplex PCR; TCRdb keeps in-frame clones, though not all of them. Here the sample spans some 140,000 clones, around 77% being singletons. The sequenced sample was PBMCs. These receptors were obtained from a young man in good health and CMV-seronegative.

The gene calls are TRBV18 and TRBJ1-5, with 8 bases matching TRBD1. The V segment lost 2 bases and the J segment 2 bases; nucleotides outside the gene matches: 5. Germline CDR1 and CDR2: KGHSH and LQKENI. This CDR3 comprises 16 residues. CDR3 DNA sequence: TGTGCCAGCTCACCAACGACAGGGGTCCGCAATCAGCCCCAGCATTTT. This translates into CASSPTTGVRNQPQHF.

The CDR3 loop is CASSRFVRDGQPQHF. In DNA form, the CDR3 reads TGTGCCAGCTCACGGTTCGTCAGGGATGGCCAGCCCCAGCATTTT. The rearrangement uses TRBV18 and TRBJ1-5; D may be TRBD1 (5 bases). Trimming removed 4 bases from V and 7 bases from J, with 17 bases in between. Germline assignment: CDR1 KGHSH and CDR2 LQKENI. The CDR3 has 15 residues.

There are a few counts of this clone. The chain carries TRBV30 and TRBJ1-3, with D maybe TRBD1 (5 bases). The CDR3 runs to 13 residues. The V end lost 0 bases, the J end lost 7 bases, and 10 bases lay between the germline ends. Looked up from germline, CDR1 is GTSNPN and CDR2 is SVGIG (reference sequence). Written as DNA, the CDR3 is TGTGCCTGGAGTGTAGGGGTAGCTAACACCATATATTTT. Its translation is CAWSVGVANTIYF.

The V and J genes are TRBV9 and TRBJ1-2, with a tentative D call TRBD1 (6 bases). The ends were cut back, 4 bases at V and 6 bases at J, with 19 bases in the middle. This CDR3 contains 15 residues. Germline CDR1 SGDLS, CDR2 YYNGEE. The CDR3 region has the DNA TGTGCCAGCAGCCCCCACTGGGCAGGGGTCAATGGCTACACCTTC. It specifies CASSPHWAGVNGYTF.

The genes are TRBV11-2 and TRBJ2-7; 9 bases map to TRBD1. This CDR3 is 13 amino acids long. The V and J ends lost 5 bases and 6 bases, in that order; junction bases with no gene match: 5. CDR1 and CDR2 from the germline V gene are SGHAT and FQNNGV. DNA for the CDR3: TGTGCCAGCAGCCGGGGACAGGGAGTCGAGCAGTACTTC. Its translation is CASSRGQGVEQYF.

DNA for the CDR3: TGTGCCAGCAGTGAAGCGGGGGGAACTAGCACAGATACGCAGTATTTT. Amino acid sequence: CASSEAGGTSTDTQYF. This rearrangement joins TRBV6-1 to TRBJ2-3; D may be TRBD2 (6 bases). The V end lost 0 bases, the J end lost 0 bases, and 10 bases lay between the germline ends. The CDR3 has 16 amino acids. Germline CDR1 and CDR2: MNHNS and SASEGT.

CDR3 protein: CASSLRGVSTDTQYF. CDR3 bases: TGCGCCAGCAGCTTGCGGGGAGTAAGTACAGATACGCAGTATTTT. V gene TRBV5-1 combines with J gene TRBJ2-3; weak D call: TRBD2 (5 bases). V was clipped by 1 base and J by 3 bases, with 12 bases between them. The CDR3 consists of 15 residues. The V gene's germline CDR1 is SGHRS and CDR2 YFSETQ.

The chain is built from TRBV18 and TRBJ1-6, with 11 bases lining up with TRBD1. Per the germline V gene, CDR1 is KGHSH and CDR2 is LQKENI. The junction had 2 bases not matched to a gene; V was cut back by 3 bases and J by 7 bases. CDR3 length equals 15 residues. This CDR3 reads CASSPGQGVNSPLHF. The CDR3 nucleotides read TGTGCCAGCTCACCGGGACAGGGGGTCAATTCACCCCTCCACTTT.

The chain carries TRBV4-1 and TRBJ2-3, with 7 bases matching TRBD1. Trimming removed 3 bases from V and 3 bases from J; junction bases left unmatched: 9. Per germline, CDR1 MGHRA and CDR2 YSYEKL. This CDR3 is built from 16 residues. The DNA for the CDR3 is TGCGCCAGCAGCCAGGCACAGGGGCCGGAGACAGATACGCAGTATTTT. The encoded protein is CASSQAQGPETDTQYF.

The CDR3 DNA is TGTGCCAGCAGCTTGCAGGTGCCAACCCACTCTGGAAACACCATATATTTT. Amino acid sequence: CASSLQVPTHSGNTIYF. The chain uses TRBV5-4 and TRBJ1-3; D remains ambiguous. V lost 1 base and J 0 bases, leaving 14 bases between the germline ends. The CDR3 length is 17 residues. In germline, CDR1 is SGHNT, CDR2 YYREEE (reference sequence).

V gene TRBV5-4 combines with J gene TRBJ2-7; D gene unclear. Germline-derived CDR1 and CDR2 are SGHNT and YYREEE (reference sequence). The CDR3 runs 12 residues. Trimming took off 3 bases at V and 9 bases at J, with 13 bases between the two ends. In nucleotides, the CDR3 is TGTGCCAGCAGCTCATTCGACAACACGCAGTACTTC. This gives the protein CASSSFDNTQYF.

V usage is TRBV7-2 and J usage is TRBJ1-2, with D unresolved. V shed 6 bases and J shed 8 bases, with 7 bases lying between them. CDR1 is SGHTA, CDR2 FQGNSA, per germline. The CDR3 contains 10 residues. The CDR3: CASRAAGYTF. The CDR3 DNA reads TGTGCCAGCAGGGCGGCCGGCTACACCTTC.

V usage is TRBV15 and J usage is TRBJ1-2; D is perhaps TRBD1 (6 bases). V was pared by 1 base and J by 1 base, with 7 bases between. Germline lookup yields CDR1 LNHNV and CDR2 YYDKDF (reference sequence). The CDR3 runs 14 residues. CDR3 DNA sequence: TGTGCCACCAGCAGAGGGACAGATAACTATGGCTACACCTTC. This sequence encodes CATSRGTDNYGYTF.

The chain links TRBV7-9 to TRBJ1-6; D ambiguous. Per germline, CDR1 SEHNR and CDR2 FQNEAQ (reference sequence). V dropped 4 bases and J dropped 9 bases, with 10 bases sitting between them. The CDR3 extends over 13 amino acids. CDR3 DNA sequence: TGTGCCAGCAGCTCGACACCCAGTTCACCCCTCCACTTT. Translating it yields CASSSTPSSPLHF. The variable domain in full, with the rest retrieved from reference TRBV7-9 and TRBJ1-6, is DTGVSQNPRHKITKRGQNVTFRCDPISEHNRLYWYRQTLGQGPEFLTYFQNEAQLEKSRLLSDRFSAERPKGSFSTLEIQRTEQGDSAMYLCASSSTPSSPLHFGNGTRLTVT.

This clone appeared a few times. The genes are TRBV6-1 and TRBJ1-4, with D unclear. V was clipped by 5 bases and J by 0 bases, with 4 bases between them. Germline V lookup: CDR1 MNHNS, CDR2 SASEGT. The CDR3 consists of 13 residues. The chain's CDR3 is CASSHATNEKLFF. The CDR3 coding sequence is TGTGCCAGCAGTCATGCAACTAATGAAAAACTGTTTTTT.

The chain carries TRBV27 and TRBJ2-7, with TRBD2 identical over 10 bases. The CDR3 loop spans 15 amino acids. Trimming removed 4 bases from V and 2 bases from J; junction bases left unmatched: 5. Germline CDR1 and CDR2: MNHEY and SMNVEV (reference sequence). The CDR3 here is CASSWTSGPAYEQYF. CDR3 nucleotides: TGTGCCAGCAGTTGGACTAGCGGACCAGCCTACGAGCAGTACTTC.

The rearrangement links TRBV18 to TRBJ1-6, with D unresolved. CDR3 length: 15 residues. V lost 3 bases, J lost 0 bases, and 6 bases lay in between. CDR1 and CDR2 (germline): KGHSH, LQKENI. The CDR3 loop reads CASSPGSSYNSPLHF. The CDR3 nucleotides read TGTGCCAGCTCACCTGGTAGCTCCTATAATTCACCCCTCCACTTT.

J is TRBJ1-6 and V is TRBV7-9; TRBD1 matches 8 bases. The CDR3 is 14 residues long. Germline V gene sequence: CDR1 SEHNR, CDR2 FQNEAQ (reference sequence). J lost 8 bases, V lost 8 bases, and 8 bases had no gene match. In nucleotides, the CDR3 is TGTGCCAGCCGATCTACAGGGGGGGATTCACCCCTCCACTTT. Its translation: CASRSTGGDSPLHF.

The chain combines TRBV19 with TRBJ2-2; D is possibly TRBD2 (7 bases). V was trimmed by 2 bases and J by 9 bases, leaving 13 bases between them. Germline V gives CDR1 LNHDA, CDR2 SQIVND (reference sequence). The CDR3 is made up of 14 amino acids. Here the CDR3 DNA reads TGTGCCAGTAGTATACTAGGGGGGGAGCGGGAGCTGTTTTTT. Its protein is CASSILGGERELFF.

The gene calls are TRBV18 and TRBJ2-5, with D perhaps TRBD2 (5 bases). The germline gives CDR1 KGHSH, CDR2 LQKENI. V was shortened by 5 bases and J by 0 bases, with 10 bases between the two germline ends. CDR3 size: 14 residues. The CDR3 coding sequence is TGTGCCAGCTCAATCGGGGTAGACCAAGAGACCCAGTACTTC. It translates to CASSIGVDQETQYF.

This rearrangement joins TRBV10-3 to TRBJ1-2; TRBD1 aligns across 8 bases. V trimming: 6 bases; J trimming: 7 bases; junction bases outside the gene matches: 10. CDR1 is ENHRY, CDR2 SYGVKD, per germline. CDR3 length equals 14 residues. The chain's CDR3 is CAISKDREFGGYTF. The DNA of the CDR3 is TGTGCCATCAGCAAGGACAGGGAATTTGGTGGCTACACCTTC.

The rearrangement joins TRBV9 to TRBJ2-1; 10 nucleotides match TRBD2. Germline V gene sequence: CDR1 SGDLS, CDR2 YYNGEE. V lost 3 bases to trimming and J lost 5 bases; unmatched junction nucleotides: 5. The CDR3 has 15 amino acids. CDR3 coding DNA: TGTGCCAGCAGCGAGAGCGGGGGGGCCCACAATGAGCAGTTCTTC. Protein product: CASSESGGAHNEQFF. Based on the CDR3 plus reference TRBV9 and TRBJ2-1, the full variable domain is DSGVTQTPKHLITATGQRVTLRCSPRSGDLSVYWYQQSLDQGLQFLIQYYNGEERAKGNILERFSAQQFPDLHSELNLSSLELGDSALYFCASSESGGAHNEQFFGPGTRLTVL.